The 29 T cell receptor beta chains below all came from one sample that was sequenced in a study of blood T cell repertoires in COVID-19. Sequencing used immunoSEQ multiplex PCR; TCRdb keeps in-frame clones, though not all of them. The profile covers 200,000 or so clones, with 70% to 90% appearing a single time and roughly 11% taken by the ten largest. Sequencing used peripheral blood. The receptors derive from a human donor with active or convalescent COVID-19. The donor label of this sample is uncertain.

J is TRBJ2-3 and V is TRBV9, with D uncertain. The CDR3 has 15 amino acids. The germline V and J ends were trimmed by 4 bases and 2 bases, with 14 bases remaining between them. Looked up from germline, CDR1 is SGDLS and CDR2 is YYNGEE. The CDR3 DNA reads as TGTGCCAGCAGCCCAGGAAAAGGTCTCACAGATACGCAGTATTTT. The encoded protein is CASSPGKGLTDTQYF.

The rearrangement joins TRBV9 to TRBJ2-5; D may be TRBD2 (6 bases). The CDR3 is 15 amino acids. V was cut by 1 base and J by 3 bases, with 13 bases left in between. CDR1 SGDLS and CDR2 YYNGEE come from the germline V gene. Here the CDR3 reads CASSVLGGREETQYF. CDR3 in DNA: TGTGCCAGCAGCGTACTGGGGGGAAGGGAAGAGACCCAGTACTTC.

The chain has TRBV12-5 and TRBJ1-4; D ambiguous. V was clipped by 0 bases and J by 0 bases, with 20 bases between them. The length of the CDR3 is 20 residues. Germline V lookup: CDR1 LGHNT, CDR2 FRNRAP. The CDR3 spells CASGLVQLLSRDATNEKLFF. DNA for the CDR3: TGTGCTAGTGGTTTGGTACAGTTGCTTTCCCGGGATGCAACTAATGAAAAACTGTTTTTT.

The chain joins TRBV6-2 or TRBV6-3 to TRBJ1-1; 9 nucleotides match TRBD1. The CDR3 contains 15 residues. The germline V gene has CDR1 MNHEY and CDR2 SVGEGT. V was pared by 5 bases and J by 4 bases, with 8 bases of the junction left unmatched. DNA for the CDR3: TGTGCCAGCAGTGGACCGGACAGGGGAGGCACTGAAGCTTTCTTT. It translates to CASSGPDRGGTEAFF.

J is TRBJ2-7 and V is TRBV29-1; D might be TRBD2 (6 bases). Germline CDR1 reads SQVTM; CDR2 reads ANQGSEA. The V and J ends lost 0 bases and 5 bases respectively, with 11 bases between them. The CDR3 sequence is 13 residues long. The CDR3 bases are TGCAGCGTTGAAGATTTCGGGGGTAACGAGCAGTACTTC. Translated, it gives CSVEDFGGNEQYF.

The chain employs TRBV6-5 and TRBJ1-6; 7 bases line up with TRBD1. Germline assignment: CDR1 MNHEY and CDR2 SVGAGI. CDR3 length: 13 amino acids. V was clipped by 7 bases and J by 9 bases; unmatched bases: 6. Here the CDR3 reads CASKEGAGSPLHF. CDR3 coding DNA: TGTGCCAGCAAGGAGGGGGCAGGTTCACCCCTCCACTTT.

The chain joins TRBV7-3 to TRBJ2-5; D remains unclear. The CDR3 spans 11 residues. V lost 4 bases and J 5 bases, leaving 5 bases between the germline ends. Germline assignment: CDR1 SGHTA and CDR2 FQGTGA. CDR3 in DNA: TGTGCCAGCAGCTCCGGGGAGACCCAGTACTTC. Its protein product is CASSSGETQYF.

The V and J genes are TRBV5-1 and TRBJ2-5; TRBD1 matches at 8 bases. Unmatched junction bases numbered 8, after V lost 0 bases and J lost 4 bases. The germline V gene encodes CDR1 SGHRS and CDR2 YFSETQ. This CDR3 comprises 16 residues. As DNA, the CDR3 is TGCGCCAGCAGCTTGGCCGGACAGGGCTCACTAGAGACCCAGTACTTC. It specifies CASSLAGQGSLETQYF. The full variable domain, completed using reference TRBV5-1 and TRBJ2-5, is KAGVTQTPRYLIKTRGQQVTLSCSPISGHRSVSWYQQTPGQGLQFLFEYFSETQRNKGNFPGRFSGRQFSNSRSEMNVSTLELGDSALYLCASSLAGQGSLETQYFGPGTRLLVL.

The chain joins TRBV7-9 to TRBJ2-1, with 12 positions matching TRBD2. After removal of 5 bases from V and 8 bases from J, the junction contained 7 bases not matched to a gene. Germline V gives CDR1 SEHNR, CDR2 FQNEAQ (reference sequence). CDR3 length equals 15 residues. The CDR3 DNA reads as TGTGCCAGCAGCGACACTAGCGGGAGGTTCGATGAGCAGTTCTTC. It encodes CASSDTSGRFDEQFF.

The gene calls are TRBV4-3 and TRBJ2-2; D remains ambiguous. V lost 4 bases to trimming and J lost 0 bases, with 6 bases between them. This CDR3 is 14 amino acids long. The germline gives CDR1 LGHNA, CDR2 YSLEER. This chain's CDR3 is CASSLIANTGELFF. The DNA of the CDR3 is TGCGCCAGCAGCCTCATAGCGAACACCGGGGAGCTGTTTTTT.

The J gene is TRBJ2-3, the V gene TRBV9, with 8 bases fitting TRBD2. Per germline, CDR1 SGDLS and CDR2 YYNGEE. The CDR3 runs 15 residues. The ends lost 0 bases at V and 5 bases at J; junction bases unmatched: 5. The CDR3 sequence is CASSVVAGSGDTQYF. The CDR3 DNA is TGTGCCAGCAGCGTAGTAGCGGGGTCAGGAGATACGCAGTATTTT. Using reference TRBV9 and TRBJ2-3 for the parts outside the CDR3, the full variable domain is DSGVTQTPKHLITATGQRVTLRCSPRSGDLSVYWYQQSLDQGLQFLIQYYNGEERAKGNILERFSAQQFPDLHSELNLSSLELGDSALYFCASSVVAGSGDTQYFGPGTRLTVL.

This chain joins TRBV10-3 and TRBJ1-1; D unclear. Germline assignment: CDR1 ENHRY and CDR2 SYGVKD. Trimming removed 0 bases from V and 1 base from J, with 3 bases in between. The CDR3 spans 13 residues. This chain's CDR3 is CAISESSNTEAFF. The CDR3 nucleotides read TGTGCCATCAGTGAGTCCTCGAACACTGAAGCTTTCTTT.

The chain uses TRBV7-6 and TRBJ1-6; TRBD1 matches 8 bases. The CDR3 runs 18 residues. Germline V lookup: CDR1 SGHVS, CDR2 FNYEAQ. V was pared by 7 bases and J by 3 bases, with 14 bases of the junction left unmatched. CDR3 in amino acids: CASTSLTGVRSYNSPLHF. The CDR3 DNA follows: TGTGCCAGCACCAGTCTGACAGGGGTTAGAAGCTATAATTCACCCCTCCACTTT.

CDR3 DNA sequence: TGTGCCAGCAGCTTAGGTTCCGGGGAGCAGTACTTC. Translated: CASSLGSGEQYF. J is TRBJ2-7 and V is TRBV11-3; D gene ambiguous. V gave up 1 base and J gave up 7 bases, with 8 bases separating them. The CDR3 has 12 residues. In germline, CDR1 is SGHNT, CDR2 YENEEA.

The rearrangement joins TRBV10-2 to TRBJ2-3; TRBD2 matches at 9 bases. Germline V gene lookup returns CDR1 WSHSY and CDR2 SAAADI. CDR3 length: 14 residues. V lost 7 bases to trimming and J lost 4 bases; unmatched junction nucleotides: 6. CDR3 nucleotide sequence: TGCGCCAGCATTTTAGCGGGAGTCCCAGATACGCAGTATTTT. It translates to CASILAGVPDTQYF.

This clone was found a few times. The gene calls are TRBV2 and TRBJ2-1, with 14 bases identical to TRBD2. Trimming cost V 6 bases and J 6 bases; bases outside gene matches: 4. The length of the CDR3 is 15 residues. Germline CDR1 is SNHLY and CDR2 is FYNNEI. The CDR3 region is CASRPTSGGANEQFF. The CDR3 bases are TGTGCCAGCAGGCCGACTAGCGGGGGGGCCAATGAGCAGTTCTTC.

The chain combines TRBV10-1 with TRBJ1-2; D perhaps matches TRBD1 (6 bases). From germline, CDR1 is WNHNN and CDR2 SYGVQD (reference sequence). The length of the CDR3 is 14 residues. The V end was cut by 7 bases, the J end by 8 bases, with 20 bases between. The CDR3 nucleotides are TGCGCCAGCAACCACCCGCGAAGGGGGAAAGGCTACACCTTC. This gives the protein CASNHPRRGKGYTF.

The chain links TRBV11-2 to TRBJ1-5; D unresolved. Looked up from germline, CDR1 is SGHAT and CDR2 is FQNNGV. The CDR3 spans 13 residues. The V end lost 3 bases, the J end lost 0 bases, and 3 bases lay between the germline ends. DNA of the CDR3: TGTGCCAGCAGCTTGAGTAGCAATCAGCCCCAGCATTTT. Translating it yields CASSLSSNQPQHF.

The CDR3 is CAWGLGETQYF. The CDR3 DNA is TGTGCCTGGGGGCTAGGAGAGACCCAGTACTTC. This chain joins TRBV30 and TRBJ2-5; D is uncertain. V was shortened by 5 bases and J by 4 bases, with 8 bases between the two germline ends. This CDR3 has 11 amino acids. Germline V lookup: CDR1 GTSNPN, CDR2 SVGIG (reference sequence).

Only one count was recorded for this clone. The J gene is TRBJ1-4, the V gene TRBV14; D not resolved. Germline assignment: CDR1 SGHDN and CDR2 FVKESK. The CDR3 is 15 residues long. Between the trimmed V and J ends, which lost 2 bases and 7 bases, there was a span of 14 bases. The CDR3 region is CASSQLSRGGEKLFF. The CDR3 DNA reads as TGTGCCAGCAGCCAACTCTCCCGGGGAGGTGAAAAACTGTTTTTT.

This chain links TRBV12-3 or TRBV12-4 with TRBJ2-7; D remains unclear. Trimming stripped 4 bases from V and 5 bases from J, with 6 bases between. This CDR3 region has 11 residues. DNA for the CDR3: TGTGCCAGCAGTTGGAGCGACGAGCAGTACTTC. This gives the protein CASSWSDEQYF.

The gene calls are TRBV11-2 and TRBJ1-2; 9 bases are shared with TRBD1. Germline lookup yields CDR1 SGHAT and CDR2 FQNNGV. This CDR3 spans 16 amino acids. The J segment lost 4 bases and the V segment lost 0 bases, leaving 6 bases of the junction unmatched. The CDR3 here is CASSLDPRTGAYGYTF. CDR3 DNA sequence: TGTGCCAGCAGCTTAGATCCCCGGACAGGGGCCTATGGCTACACCTTC.

This chain joins TRBV12-3 or TRBV12-4 and TRBJ1-4, with no clear D. The CDR3 runs to 11 residues. Between the trimmed V and J ends, which lost 6 bases and 7 bases, there was a span of 6 bases. CDR3 in amino acids: CASSGSEKLFF. DNA of the CDR3: TGTGCCAGCAGCGGTAGTGAAAAACTGTTTTTT.

V and J are TRBV7-9 and TRBJ1-1; 8 bases are shared with TRBD1. The CDR3 sequence is 13 residues long. The germline CDR1 and CDR2 sequences are SEHNR and FQNEAQ (reference sequence). V dropped 2 bases and J dropped 4; count of bases not matched to a gene: 0. The CDR3 here is CASSLTGGTEAFF. Written as DNA, the CDR3 is TGTGCCAGCAGCTTAACAGGGGGCACTGAAGCTTTCTTT.

The J gene is TRBJ2-3, the V gene TRBV24-1, with D perhaps TRBD1 (6 bases). This CDR3 region has 16 residues. CDR1 and CDR2 from the germline V gene are KGHDR and SFDVKD. V dropped 1 base and J dropped 0 bases, with 10 bases sitting between them. CDR3 coding DNA: TGTGCCACCAGTGATTTTAGGACAGTTAGCACAGATACGCAGTATTTT. The encoded protein is CATSDFRTVSTDTQYF.

V usage is TRBV7-9 and J usage is TRBJ2-5; D is perhaps TRBD2 (6 bases). CDR3 size: 15 residues. V dropped 3 bases and J dropped 2 bases, with 13 bases sitting between them. Germline V gives CDR1 SEHNR, CDR2 FQNEAQ (reference sequence). As DNA, the CDR3 is TGTGCCAGCAGCTTTTTTGGGGGGTCACAAGAGACCCAGTACTTC. Residues: CASSFFGGSQETQYF.

This chain joins TRBV6-5 and TRBJ1-6, with a tentative D call TRBD1 (5 bases). CDR1 and CDR2 from the germline V gene are MNHEY and SVGAGI. The CDR3 contains 15 residues. V was trimmed by 1 base and J by 5 bases, leaving 9 bases between them. The CDR3 loop reads CASSYWGGNNSPLHF. Here the CDR3 DNA reads TGTGCCAGCAGTTACTGGGGGGGGAATAATTCACCCCTCCACTTT.

The chain couples TRBV14 to TRBJ1-6; no clear D. Per germline, CDR1 SGHDN and CDR2 FVKESK. The CDR3 contains 15 residues. V lost 1 base and J 3 bases, leaving 7 bases between the germline ends. CDR3 protein: CASSQGYFYNSPLHF. The CDR3 DNA is TGTGCCAGCAGCCAAGGGTACTTCTATAATTCACCCCTCCACTTT.

The chain uses TRBV5-1 and TRBJ2-7, with TRBD2 identical over 8 bases. The CDR3 is made up of 16 amino acids. Trimming took 0 bases from V and 0 from J; bases not matched to a gene: 5. Germline V gene data show CDR1 as SGHRS and CDR2 as YFSETQ. The CDR3 nucleotides read TGCGCCAGCAGCTTGGAACCCAGCGGGAGCTCCTACGAGCAGTACTTC. Translating gives CASSLEPSGSSYEQYF.